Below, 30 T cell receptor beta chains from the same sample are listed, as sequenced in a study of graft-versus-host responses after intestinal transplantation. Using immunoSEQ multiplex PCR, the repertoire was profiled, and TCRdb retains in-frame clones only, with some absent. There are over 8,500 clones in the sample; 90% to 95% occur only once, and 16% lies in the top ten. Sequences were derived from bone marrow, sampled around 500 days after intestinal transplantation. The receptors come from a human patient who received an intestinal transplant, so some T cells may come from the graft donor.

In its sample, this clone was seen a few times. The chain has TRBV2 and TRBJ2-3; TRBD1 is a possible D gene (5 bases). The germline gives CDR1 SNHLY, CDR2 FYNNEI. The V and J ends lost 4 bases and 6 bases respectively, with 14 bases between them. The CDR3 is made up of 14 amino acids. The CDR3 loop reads CASSAKGALDTQYF. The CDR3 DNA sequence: TGTGCCAGCAGTGCTAAAGGGGCCCTGGATACGCAGTATTTT.

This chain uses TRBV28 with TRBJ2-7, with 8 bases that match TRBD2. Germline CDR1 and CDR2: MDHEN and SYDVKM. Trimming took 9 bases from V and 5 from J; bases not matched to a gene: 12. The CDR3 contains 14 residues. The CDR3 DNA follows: TGTGCCAGTGCCATTAATAGCGGGACGAACGAGCAGTACTTC. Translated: CASAINSGTNEQYF.

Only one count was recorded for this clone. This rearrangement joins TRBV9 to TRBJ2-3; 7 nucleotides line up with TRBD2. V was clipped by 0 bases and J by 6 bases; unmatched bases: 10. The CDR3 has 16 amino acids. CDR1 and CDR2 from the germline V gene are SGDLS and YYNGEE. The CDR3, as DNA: TGTGCCAGCAGCGTAGCAGGGCGGGAGCGGGCCGATACGCAGTATTTT. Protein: CASSVAGRERADTQYF.

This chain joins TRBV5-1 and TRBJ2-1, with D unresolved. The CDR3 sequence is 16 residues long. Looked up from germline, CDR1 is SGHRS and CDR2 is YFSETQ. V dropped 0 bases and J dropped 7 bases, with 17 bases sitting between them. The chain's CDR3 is CASSLGATTQLNEQFF. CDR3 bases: TGCGCCAGCAGCTTGGGGGCGACAACGCAATTGAATGAGCAGTTCTTC.

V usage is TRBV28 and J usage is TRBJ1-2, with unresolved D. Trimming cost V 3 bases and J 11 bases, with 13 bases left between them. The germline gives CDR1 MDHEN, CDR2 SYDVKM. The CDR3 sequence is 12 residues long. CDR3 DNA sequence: TGTGCCAGCAGTTTGTACAGCATGTCGTACACCTTC. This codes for CASSLYSMSYTF.

Here the CDR3 DNA reads TGCAGCGTTGGAATCTACAATGAGCAGTTCTTC. Translated, it gives CSVGIYNEQFF. J is TRBJ2-1 and V is TRBV29-1; no firm D call. The CDR3 sequence is 11 residues long. Germline-derived CDR1 and CDR2 are SQVTM and ANQGSEA. V was pared by 4 bases and J by 3 bases, with 4 bases between.

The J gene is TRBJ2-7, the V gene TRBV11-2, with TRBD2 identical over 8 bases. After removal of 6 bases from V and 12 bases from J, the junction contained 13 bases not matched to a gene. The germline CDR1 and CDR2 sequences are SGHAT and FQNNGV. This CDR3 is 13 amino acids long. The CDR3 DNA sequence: TGTGCCAGCAGATTCGGGAGTCTAGCGGGCCTGTACTTC. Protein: CASRFGSLAGLYF.

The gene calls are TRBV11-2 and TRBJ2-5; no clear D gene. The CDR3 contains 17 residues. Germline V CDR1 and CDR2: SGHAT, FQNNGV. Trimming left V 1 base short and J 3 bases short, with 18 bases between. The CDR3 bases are TGTGCCAGCAGCTTAGTAGCCGTTACGGTGAAAAAAGAGACCCAGTACTTC. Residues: CASSLVAVTVKKETQYF.

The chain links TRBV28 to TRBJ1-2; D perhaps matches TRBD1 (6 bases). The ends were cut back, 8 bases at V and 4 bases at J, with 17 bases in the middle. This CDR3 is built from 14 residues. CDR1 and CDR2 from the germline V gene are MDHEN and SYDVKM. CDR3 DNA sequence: TGTGCCAGCCGGGACACCGTTCTAATCTATGGCTACACCTTC. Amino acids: CASRDTVLIYGYTF.

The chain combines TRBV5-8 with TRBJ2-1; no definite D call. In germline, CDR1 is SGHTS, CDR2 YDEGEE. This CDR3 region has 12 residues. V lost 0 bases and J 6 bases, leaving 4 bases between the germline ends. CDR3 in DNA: TGTGCCAGCAGCTTGGTCAGCAATGAGCAGTTCTTC. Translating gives CASSLVSNEQFF.

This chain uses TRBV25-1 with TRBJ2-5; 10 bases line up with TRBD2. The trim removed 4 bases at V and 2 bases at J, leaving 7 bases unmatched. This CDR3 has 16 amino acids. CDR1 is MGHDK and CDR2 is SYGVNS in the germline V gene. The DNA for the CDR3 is TGTGCCAGCAGTGCACAGACTAGCGGGCTACAAGAGACCCAGTACTTC. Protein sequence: CASSAQTSGLQETQYF. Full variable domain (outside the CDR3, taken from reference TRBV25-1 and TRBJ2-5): EADIYQTPRYLVIGTGKKITLECSQTMGHDKMYWYQQDPGMELHLIHYSYGVNSTEKGDLSSESTVSRIRTEHFPLTLESARPSHTSQYLCASSAQTSGLQETQYFGPGTRLLVL.

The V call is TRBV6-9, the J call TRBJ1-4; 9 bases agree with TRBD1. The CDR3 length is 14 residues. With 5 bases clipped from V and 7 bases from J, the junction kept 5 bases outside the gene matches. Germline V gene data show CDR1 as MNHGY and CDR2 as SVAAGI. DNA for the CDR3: TGTGCCAGCAGTCCCGGGACAGGGACTGAAAAACTGTTTTTT. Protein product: CASSPGTGTEKLFF.

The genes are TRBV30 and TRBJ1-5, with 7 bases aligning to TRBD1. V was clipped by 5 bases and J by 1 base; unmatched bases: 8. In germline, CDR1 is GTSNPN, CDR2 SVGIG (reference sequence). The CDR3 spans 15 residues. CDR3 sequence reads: CAWARGRGSNQPQHF. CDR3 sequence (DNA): TGTGCCTGGGCGAGGGGGCGCGGGAGCAATCAGCCCCAGCATTTT.

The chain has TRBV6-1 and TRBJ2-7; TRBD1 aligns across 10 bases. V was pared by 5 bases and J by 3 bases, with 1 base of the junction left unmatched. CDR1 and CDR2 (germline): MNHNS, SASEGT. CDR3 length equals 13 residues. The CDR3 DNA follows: TGTGCCAGCAGTTGGACAGGGGGCTACGAGCAGTACTTC. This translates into CASSWTGGYEQYF.

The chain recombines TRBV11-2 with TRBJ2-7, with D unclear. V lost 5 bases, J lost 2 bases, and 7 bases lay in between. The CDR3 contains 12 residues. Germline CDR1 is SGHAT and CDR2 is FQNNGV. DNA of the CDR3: TGTGCCAGCAGCCTCGACACCTACGAGCAGTACTTC. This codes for CASSLDTYEQYF.

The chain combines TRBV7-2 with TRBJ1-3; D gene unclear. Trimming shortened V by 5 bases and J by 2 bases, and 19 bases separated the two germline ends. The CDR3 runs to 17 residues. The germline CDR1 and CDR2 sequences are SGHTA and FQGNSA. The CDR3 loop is CASSPRERLPPGNTIYF. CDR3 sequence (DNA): TGTGCCAGCAGCCCAAGGGAGCGGCTACCCCCTGGAAACACCATATATTTT.

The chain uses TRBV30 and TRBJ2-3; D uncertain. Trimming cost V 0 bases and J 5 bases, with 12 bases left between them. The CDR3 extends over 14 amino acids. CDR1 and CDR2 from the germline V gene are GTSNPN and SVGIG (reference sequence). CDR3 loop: CAWSVAASRDTQYF. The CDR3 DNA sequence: TGTGCCTGGAGTGTAGCCGCCTCCCGAGATACGCAGTATTTT.

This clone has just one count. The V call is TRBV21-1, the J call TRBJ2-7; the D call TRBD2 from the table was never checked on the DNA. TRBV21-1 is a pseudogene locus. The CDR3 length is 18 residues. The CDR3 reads CASSTSAGPNRHYYEQYF. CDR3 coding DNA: TGTGCCAGCAGCACTTCTGCGGGCCCAAACCGGCACTACTACGAGCAGTACTTC.

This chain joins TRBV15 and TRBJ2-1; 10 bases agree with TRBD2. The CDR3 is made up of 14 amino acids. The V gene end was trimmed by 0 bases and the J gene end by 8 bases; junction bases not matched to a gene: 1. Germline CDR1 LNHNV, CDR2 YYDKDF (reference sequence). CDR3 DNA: TGTGCCACCAGCAGAGAGGGACTAGCGCATGAGCAGTTCTTC. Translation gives CATSREGLAHEQFF.

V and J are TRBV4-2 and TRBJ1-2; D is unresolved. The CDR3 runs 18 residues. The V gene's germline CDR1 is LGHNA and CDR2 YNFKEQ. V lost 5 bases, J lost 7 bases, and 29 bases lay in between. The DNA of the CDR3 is TGTGCCAGCAGCTTGGGCGCATTAATACCCCCCTTAACTGTTGGCTACACCTTC. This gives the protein CASSLGALIPPLTVGYTF.

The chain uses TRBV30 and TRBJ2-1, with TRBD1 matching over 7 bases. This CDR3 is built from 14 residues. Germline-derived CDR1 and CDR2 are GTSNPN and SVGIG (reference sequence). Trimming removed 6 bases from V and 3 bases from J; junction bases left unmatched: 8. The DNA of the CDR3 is TGTGCCTGCCGAAAGGGACAGATCTACAATGAGCAGTTCTTC. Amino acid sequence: CACRKGQIYNEQFF.

Here the CDR3 reads CASSRIADSSYNEQFF. CDR3 bases: TGCGCCAGCAGCCGAATAGCGGATAGCTCCTACAATGAGCAGTTCTTC. The chain carries TRBV4-1 and TRBJ2-1; tentatively, D is TRBD2 (6 bases). Germline assignment: CDR1 MGHRA and CDR2 YSYEKL. The CDR3 totals 16 residues. Between the trimmed V and J ends, which lost 4 bases and 0 bases, there was a span of 13 bases.

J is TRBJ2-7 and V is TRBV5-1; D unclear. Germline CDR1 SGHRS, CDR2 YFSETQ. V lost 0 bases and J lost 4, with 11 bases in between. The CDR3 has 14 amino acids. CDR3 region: CASSLEVAGYEQYF. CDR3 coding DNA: TGCGCCAGCAGCTTGGAGGTCGCCGGGTACGAGCAGTACTTC.

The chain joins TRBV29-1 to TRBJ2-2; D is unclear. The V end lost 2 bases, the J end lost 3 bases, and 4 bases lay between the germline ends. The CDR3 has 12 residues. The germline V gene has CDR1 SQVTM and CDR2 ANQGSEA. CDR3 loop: CSVERYTGELFF. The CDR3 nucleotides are TGCAGCGTTGAACGGTACACCGGGGAGCTGTTTTTT.

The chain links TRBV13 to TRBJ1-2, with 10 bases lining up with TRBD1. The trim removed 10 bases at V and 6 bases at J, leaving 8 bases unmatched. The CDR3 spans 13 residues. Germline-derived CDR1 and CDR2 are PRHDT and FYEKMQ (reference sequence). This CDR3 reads CAIADRGRNGYTF. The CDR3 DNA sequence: TGTGCCATCGCCGACAGGGGGCGGAATGGCTACACCTTC. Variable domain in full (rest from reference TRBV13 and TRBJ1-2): AAGVIQSPRHLIKEKRETATLKCYPIPRHDTVYWYQQGPGQDPQFLISFYEKMQSDKGSIPDRFSAQQFSDYHSELNMSSLELGDSALYFCAIADRGRNGYTFGSGTRLTVV.

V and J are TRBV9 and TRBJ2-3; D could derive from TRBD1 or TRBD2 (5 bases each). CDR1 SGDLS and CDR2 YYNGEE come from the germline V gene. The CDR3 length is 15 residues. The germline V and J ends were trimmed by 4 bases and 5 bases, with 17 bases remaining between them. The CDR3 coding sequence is TGTGCCAGCAGCCCCCCGAGGCAGAGGGGAGATACGCAGTATTTT. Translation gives CASSPPRQRGDTQYF.

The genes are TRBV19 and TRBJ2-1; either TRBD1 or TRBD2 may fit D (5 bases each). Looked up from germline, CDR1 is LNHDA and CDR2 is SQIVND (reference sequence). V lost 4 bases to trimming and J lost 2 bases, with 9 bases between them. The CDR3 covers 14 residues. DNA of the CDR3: TGTGCCAGTAGTACCCGGGACCCCTACAATGAGCAGTTCTTC. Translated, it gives CASSTRDPYNEQFF.

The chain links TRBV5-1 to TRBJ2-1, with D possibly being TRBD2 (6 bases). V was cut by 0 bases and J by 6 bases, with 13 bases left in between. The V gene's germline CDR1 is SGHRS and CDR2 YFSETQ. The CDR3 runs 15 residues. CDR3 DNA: TGCGCCAGCAGCTTGGCTACGGTCGGGGGCAATGAGCAGTTCTTC. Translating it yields CASSLATVGGNEQFF.

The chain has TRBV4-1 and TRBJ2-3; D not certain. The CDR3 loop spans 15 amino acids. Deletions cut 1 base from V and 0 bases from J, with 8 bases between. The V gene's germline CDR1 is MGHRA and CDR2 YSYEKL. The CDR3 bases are TGCGCCAGCAGCCAAGTGGCAGAAAGCACAGATACGCAGTATTTT. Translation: CASSQVAESTDTQYF.

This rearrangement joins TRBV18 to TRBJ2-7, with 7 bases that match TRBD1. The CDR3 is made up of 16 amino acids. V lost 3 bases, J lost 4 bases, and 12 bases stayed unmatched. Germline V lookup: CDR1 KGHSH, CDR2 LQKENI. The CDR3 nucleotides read TGTGCCAGCTCACCGCCACAGGGGTTGCGGAGGTACGAGCAGTACTTC. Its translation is CASSPPQGLRRYEQYF. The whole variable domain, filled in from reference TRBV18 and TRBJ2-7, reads NAGVMQNPRHLVRRRGQEARLRCSPMKGHSHVYWYRQLPEEGLKFMVYLQKENIIDESGMPKERFSAEFPKEGPSILRIQQVVRGDSAAYFCASSPPQGLRRYEQYFGPGTRLTVT.